The 14 T cell receptor beta chains below all came from one sample that was sequenced in a study of blood T cell repertoires in COVID-19. Assay: immunoSEQ multiplex PCR; the TCRdb copy retains only in-frame clones and omits some. The table has tens of thousands of clones, about four fifths seen once; the top ten hold about an eighth. The specimen sequenced was peripheral blood. The receptor source for this set is a man in his fifties or sixties with COVID-19, enrolled during active disease.

This chain uses TRBV6-6 with TRBJ2-7; 10 bases are a match to TRBD2. The V and J ends lost 6 bases and 2 bases, in that order; junction bases with no gene match: 7. Germline V gene lookup returns CDR1 MNHNY and CDR2 SVGAGI (reference sequence). CDR3 size: 15 residues. DNA of the CDR3: TGTGCCAGCAGCGACGCTAGCGGGGGCGCCTACGAGCAGTACTTC. Encoded protein: CASSDASGGAYEQYF.

This chain joins TRBV30 and TRBJ1-1; 8 nucleotides match TRBD1. The germline V gene encodes CDR1 GTSNPN and CDR2 SVGIG (reference sequence). The CDR3 covers 14 residues. V dropped 1 base and J dropped 2; count of bases not matched to a gene: 3. CDR3 sequence: CAWSEGTGNTEAFF. The DNA for the CDR3 is TGTGCCTGGAGTGAAGGGACAGGCAACACTGAAGCTTTCTTT.

V usage is TRBV13 and J usage is TRBJ2-7, with 8 bases that match TRBD2. J lost 1 base, V lost 5 bases, and 13 bases had no gene match. The CDR3 is made up of 17 amino acids. Per the germline V gene, CDR1 is PRHDT and CDR2 is FYEKMQ (reference sequence). Written as DNA, the CDR3 is TGTGCCAGCAGCCGTATGTACCCCGGGACTAGGTCCTACGAGCAGTACTTC. This translates into CASSRMYPGTRSYEQYF. Filled out from reference TRBV13 and TRBJ2-7, the complete variable domain reads AAGVIQSPRHLIKEKRETATLKCYPIPRHDTVYWYQQGPGQDPQFLISFYEKMQSDKGSIPDRFSAQQFSDYHSELNMSSLELGDSALYFCASSRMYPGTRSYEQYFGPGTRLTVT.

The chain has TRBV7-6 and TRBJ2-7; tentative D call: TRBD2 (6 bases). Germline-derived CDR1 and CDR2 are SGHVS and FNYEAQ. V was clipped by 3 bases and J by 2 bases, with 14 bases between them. The CDR3 runs 15 residues. The CDR3 DNA follows: TGTGCCAGCAGCTTCCTTCTGCGGGGTGCCTACGAGCAGTACTTC. Encoded protein: CASSFLLRGAYEQYF.

The CDR3 here is CASSLEVTQAYNEQFF. CDR3 DNA sequence: TGTGCCAGCAGCTTAGAAGTGACCCAGGCCTACAATGAGCAGTTCTTC. The chain links TRBV7-2 to TRBJ2-1; D is uncertain. This CDR3 region has 16 residues. From germline, CDR1 is SGHTA and CDR2 FQGNSA. Trimming removed 1 base from V and 2 bases from J, with 12 bases in between.

The V and J genes are TRBV5-8 and TRBJ2-1; a possible D gene is TRBD2 (5 bases). The CDR3 sequence is 17 residues long. Trimming left V 0 bases short and J 7 bases short, with 20 bases between. CDR1 is SGHTS, CDR2 YDEGEE, per germline. Here the CDR3 DNA reads TGTGCCAGCAGCTTGGCACTAGTTACCGACTCTCCGAATGAGCAGTTCTTC. Its protein product is CASSLALVTDSPNEQFF.

V gene TRBV3-1 (or the pseudogene TRBV3-2) combines with J gene TRBJ1-3; 7 nucleotides line up with TRBD1. Germline V gives CDR1 LGHDT, CDR2 YNNKEL (reference sequence). V dropped 7 bases and J dropped 4; count of bases not matched to a gene: 4. The CDR3 contains 13 residues. CDR3 in DNA: TGTGCCAGCAAAGAGGGGGCCGGAAACACCATATATTTT. This translates into CASKEGAGNTIYF.

This chain joins TRBV30 and TRBJ1-6; D gene ambiguous. Germline V CDR1 and CDR2: GTSNPN, SVGIG (reference sequence). The CDR3 spans 13 residues. Deletions cut 1 base from V and 7 bases from J, with 8 bases between. The CDR3 DNA is TGTGCCTGGAGTGGACACTTAAATTCACCCCTCCACTTT. Translating it yields CAWSGHLNSPLHF.

The chain links TRBV5-1 to TRBJ2-1; perhaps TRBD2 as D (7 bases). Germline V gene data show CDR1 as SGHRS and CDR2 as YFSETQ. V dropped 0 bases and J dropped 0 bases, with 16 bases sitting between them. The CDR3 runs 18 residues. The CDR3 region is CASSLGLWGGHSYNEQFF. Written as DNA, the CDR3 is TGCGCCAGCAGCTTGGGTCTTTGGGGGGGGCACTCCTACAATGAGCAGTTCTTC.

The V gene is TRBV3-1 (or the pseudogene TRBV3-2), the J gene TRBJ1-5; TRBD1 matches 10 bases. J gave up 2 bases and V 4 bases, and 14 bases lay outside the gene matches. Germline CDR1 reads LGHDT; CDR2 reads YNNKEL (reference sequence). CDR3 size: 19 residues. The CDR3 is CASSPGGTGVFYRNQPQHF. CDR3 sequence (DNA): TGTGCCAGCAGCCCCGGCGGGACAGGGGTTTTTTATCGCAATCAGCCCCAGCATTTT.

The chain links TRBV19 to TRBJ1-1; unclear D gene. Trimming removed 4 bases at V and 6 bases at J, with 15 bases between. The CDR3 is made up of 14 amino acids. Germline lookup yields CDR1 LNHDA and CDR2 SQIVND (reference sequence). The CDR3 spells CASSTGFLAAEAFF. CDR3 sequence (DNA): TGTGCCAGTAGTACCGGGTTTTTGGCGGCTGAAGCTTTCTTT.

This chain links TRBV6-2 or TRBV6-3 with TRBJ1-6; no reliable D call. The CDR3 is 17 amino acids. CDR1 is MNHEY and CDR2 is SVGEGT in the germline V gene. The germline V and J ends were trimmed by 2 bases and 5 bases, with 16 bases remaining between them. The CDR3 DNA reads as TGTGCCAGCAGTTACCCCGGCGAGGGCTTGAATAATTCACCCCTCCACTTT. This gives the protein CASSYPGEGLNNSPLHF.

J is TRBJ2-2 and V is TRBV24-1, with 7 bases aligning to TRBD1. The CDR3 is 15 residues long. Germline trimming cut 3 bases from V and 4 bases from J; bases unmatched to any gene: 4. Germline V gives CDR1 KGHDR, CDR2 SFDVKD. CDR3: CATSDPGQSTGELFF. As DNA, the CDR3 is TGTGCCACCAGTGATCCGGGACAGTCCACCGGGGAGCTGTTTTTT.

A few counts support this clone. This chain connects TRBV4-1 to TRBJ1-2, with TRBD1 identical over 10 bases. Trimming removed 4 bases from V and 7 bases from J; junction bases left unmatched: 6. The germline V gene has CDR1 MGHRA and CDR2 YSYEKL. CDR3 size: 14 residues. Written as DNA, the CDR3 is TGCGCCAGCAGCCGCCCCGGGACAGGGGTTGGCTACACCTTC. It yields the protein CASSRPGTGVGYTF.